This T cell receptor beta chain appears in the sequencing data of a study of T cell responses to AZD1222 COVID-19 vaccine. Whole-study results and caveats: CD4 TCRs covered the whole spike, strongest at regions 160-218 and 743-854. Nearly half of spike-specific TCRs reportedly target unmutated variant regions.

The data were produced by immunoSEQ multiplex PCR, yet TCRdb's version contains in-frame clones alone and is incomplete. In the table there are approximately 100,000 clones, roughly nine tenths of which are singletons. This clone appeared a few times. Its antigen is as yet unknown. The CDR3 totals 13 residues. V was trimmed by 2 bases and J by 10 bases, leaving 11 bases between them. Germline values: CDR1 MNHEY, CDR2 SVGAGI. The chain employs TRBV6-5 and TRBJ1-4; TRBD1 might be the D (5 bases). This sample comprised peripheral blood, obtained on day 0 of AZD1222 vaccination. The TCR was taken from an adult in good health. The CDR3 coding sequence is TGTGCCAGCAGTTACACAGGTGGGGGAAAACTGTTTTTT. Amino acid sequence: CASSYTGGGKLFF.